Listed below are T cell receptor beta chains from one sample, sequenced in a study of blood T cell repertoires in COVID-19. Some clones are missing from TCRdb's copy, which holds only in-frame ones; the method was immunoSEQ multiplex PCR. The table includes some 350,000 clones, about 90% detected once. Input material: PBMCs or T cells enriched from blood (not recorded which). Source of these receptors: a man younger than 40 who had recovered from COVID-19. Both conserved end residues are part of each CDR3. Fields, in order: clone size, D gene, J gene, V gene, CDR3 protein, CDR3 DNA. D genes are given only for firm matches. Clone size, where shown, is once, few, many, or a class for clones that have expanded.

once	NA	TRBJ2-1	TRBV18	CASSPLRNNEQFF	TGTGCCAGCTCACCGCTGAGAAACAATGAGCAGTTCTTC
NA	TRBD1	TRBJ1-2	TRBV7-6	CASSLVGGRADGYTF	TGTGCCAGCAGCTTAGTAGGGGGCAGGGCAGATGGCTACACCTTC
NA	TRBD1	TRBJ2-6	TRBV2	CASSTSRDRRGSGANVLTF	TGTGCCAGCAGCACCAGCCGGGACAGAAGGGGCTCTGGGGCCAACGTCCTGACTTTC
NA	NA	TRBJ1-1	TRBV5-1	CASSHNYPGLPNTEAFF	TGCGCCAGCAGCCACAATTACCCGGGACTCCCGAACACTGAAGCTTTCTTT
NA	NA	TRBJ2-7	TRBV10-3	CAIRQAGREQYF	TGTGCCATCCGGCAGGCGGGGCGCGAGCAGTACTTC
NA	TRBD1	TRBJ1-2	TRBV28	CASSIKRTGWMYGYTF	TGTGCCAGCAGTATCAAAAGGACAGGGTGGATGTATGGCTACACCTTC
NA	NA	TRBJ1-2	TRBV30	CAWSRGGPDGYTF	TGTGCCTGGAGCCGGGGGGGGCCAGATGGCTACACCTTC
NA	NA	TRBJ2-7	TRBV5-6	CASSSQISAYEQYF	TGTGCCAGCAGCTCACAGATTTCAGCTTACGAGCAGTACTTC
NA	NA	TRBJ2-1	TRBV12-3/TRBV12-4	CASSSRNEQFF	TGTGCCAGCAGTAGTCGGAATGAGCAGTTCTTC
NA	NA	TRBJ1-5	TRBV2	CASGQGQNQPQHF	TGTGCCAGCGGGCAGGGGCAAAATCAGCCCCAGCATTTT
NA	NA	TRBJ2-5	TRBV3-1/TRBV3-2	CASSQEVKGETQYF	TGTGCCAGCAGCCAAGAGGTAAAGGGGGAGACCCAGTACTTC
NA	TRBD2	TRBJ2-7	TRBV19	CASSILTSGGREQYF	TGTGCCAGTAGTATTCTGACTAGCGGGGGGCGTGAGCAGTACTTC
NA	NA	TRBJ1-3	TRBV4-1	CASRGGSSGNTIYF	TGCGCCAGCAGAGGAGGTAGCTCTGGAAACACCATATATTTT
NA	NA	TRBJ2-7	TRBV28	CASSRRTDSYEQYF	TGTGCCAGCAGTCGACGGACAGACTCCTACGAGCAGTACTTC